Reported below is one T cell receptor beta chain. This specimen belongs to a study of lymphopenia after photon versus proton radiotherapy. Data came from immunoSEQ multiplex PCR; TCRdb stores just in-frame clones and leaves some out. The sample lists about 22,000 clones; about nine tenths were seen once. The CDR3 covers 18 residues. The V gene end was trimmed by 6 bases and the J gene end by 1 base; junction bases not matched to a gene: 11. Germline V CDR1 and CDR2: MDHEN, SYDVKM. This chain uses TRBV28 with TRBJ1-3; TRBD1 matches 11 bases. The sequences come from peripheral blood, collected from a patient treated with proton-based radiotherapy. The source is a woman between 70 and 85 years old with pancreatic cancer. Some clones in this sample may be carry-over from other donors' samples. The CDR3 sequence is CASSSGQGASLSGNTIYF. The CDR3, as DNA: TGTGCCAGCAGCTCCGGACAGGGGGCTTCGTTGTCTGGAAACACCATATATTTT. Using reference TRBV28 and TRBJ1-3 for the parts outside the CDR3, the full variable domain is DVKVTQSSRYLVKRTGEKVFLECVQDMDHENMFWYRQDPGLGLRLIYFSYDVKMKEKGDIPEGYSVSREKKERFSLILESASTNQTSMYLCASSSGQGASLSGNTIYFGEGSWLTVV.